This T cell receptor (beta chain) was captured in a study of T cell repertoires in cytomegalovirus infection (dated by TCRdb to 2018 to 2020). Background for the entire study: Donor HLA type was relevant to the analysis, because carriage of CMV infection together with the matching HLA type was indicated by public TCR beta signatures.

The instrument was an Illumina HiSeq 1500. TCRdb redid the processing of the public reads, applying fastp at Q25 and MiXCR, and retained in-frame beta chains. CDR3 protein sequences are deduplicated, and each keeps its most common genes and DNA. This sample lists around 70,000 distinct CDR3 sequences; over 3.5% were detected once. The ten largest make up about 22% of the sample. From cysteine to phenylalanine, the CDR3 is 12 amino acids long. Only the CDR3 portion is preserved as DNA: 36 bases, with reading frame beginning at the first base. V loses 2 bases, J loses 11 bases, and the germline ends lie 13 bases apart. Sequences SGHTA (CDR1) and FQGNSA (CDR2) are obtained from the germline V gene. The paper as a whole reports these results and caveats: In both this cohort and an independent cohort of 350 or so donors, the cumulative frequency of public TCR beta family members distinguished carriers of CMV infection plus the relevant HLA type. The ex vivo response was dominated by HLA-C-restricted CMV-specific TCR beta clonotypes, which also provided the single most frequent clonotype in two of eight donors.

This clonotype appeared many times. Its antigen is not yet known. No base qualities exist here, and no much larger clone lies one base off it. The sequence is built from TRBV7-2 and TRBJ2-7, with no reliable assignment of the D segment. The sequenced material came from PBMCs. This TCR came from a human donor in good health (CMV status not recorded). Some clones in this sample may be carry-over from other donors' samples. In nucleotides, the sequence is TGTGCCAGCAGCTTAAACAACTTCGATAAGTACTTC. This encodes CASSLNNFDKYF.